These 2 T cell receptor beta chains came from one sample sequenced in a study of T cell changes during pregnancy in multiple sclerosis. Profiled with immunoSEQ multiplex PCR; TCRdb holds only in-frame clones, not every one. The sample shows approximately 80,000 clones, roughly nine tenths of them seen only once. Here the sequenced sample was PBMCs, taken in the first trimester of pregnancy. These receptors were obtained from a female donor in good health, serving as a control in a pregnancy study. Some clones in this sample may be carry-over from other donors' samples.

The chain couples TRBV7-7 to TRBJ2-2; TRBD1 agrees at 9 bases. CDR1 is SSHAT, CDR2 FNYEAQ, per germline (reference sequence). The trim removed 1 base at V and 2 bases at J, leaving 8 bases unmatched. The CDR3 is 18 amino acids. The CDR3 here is CASSLGPPGQGNTGELFF. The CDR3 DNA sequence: TGTGCCAGCAGCTTAGGACCCCCGGGACAGGGCAACACCGGGGAGCTGTTTTTT.

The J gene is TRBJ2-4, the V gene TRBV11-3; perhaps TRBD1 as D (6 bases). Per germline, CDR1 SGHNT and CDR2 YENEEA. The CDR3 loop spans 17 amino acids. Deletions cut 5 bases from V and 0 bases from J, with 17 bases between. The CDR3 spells CASSTRQVPLAKNIQYF. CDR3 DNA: TGTGCCAGCAGCACAAGACAGGTTCCCTTAGCCAAAAACATTCAGTACTTC.